This passage covers 5 T cell receptor beta chains from one sample sequenced in a study of T cells in Graves' hyperthyroidism and ophthalmopathy. Authors of the study amplified TCR beta CDR3 regions from RNA transcripts. Carried out on the TCR CDR3, a first-round RT-PCR used the HTBI primer set. From the multiplex PCR reads, TCRdb called clonotypes with MiXCR, one entry per CDR3 protein. This table holds around 500,000 distinct CDR3 sequences, over 13% found once. The specimen was blood. The receptors derive from a woman younger than 30 with Graves' hyperthyroidism.

This clonotype was counted at least ten times. The V gene is TRBV7-3, the J gene TRBJ1-1, with D hard to call. CDR1 is SGHTA, CDR2 FQGTGA, per germline. Trimming stripped 2 bases from V and 0 bases from J, with 7 bases between. CDR3 length: 14 amino acids. DNA for the CDR3: TGTGCCAGCAGCTTACACCAGGTGAACACTGAAGCTTTCTTT. This gives the protein CASSLHQVNTEAFF. The full variable domain, its missing parts supplied by reference TRBV7-3 and TRBJ1-1, is GAGVSQTPSNKVTEKGKYVELRCDPISGHTALYWYRQSLGQGPEFLIYFQGTGAADDSGLPNDRFFAVRPEGSVSTLKIQRTERGDSAVYLCASSLHQVNTEAFFGQGTRLTVV.

The gene calls are TRBV20-1 and TRBJ1-2, with TRBD1 identical over 10 bases. CDR1 is DFQATT and CDR2 is SNEGSKA in the germline V gene (reference sequence). J gave up 2 bases and V 5 bases, and 8 bases lay outside the gene matches. This CDR3 spans 15 amino acids. The CDR3 region has the DNA TGCAGTGCTCTACGGACAGGGGGTACGAACTATGGCTACACCTTC. Its translation: CSALRTGGTNYGYTF.

As for this clonotype: The junction differs from germline at one of its ends, possibly a read error. This sequence joins TRBV18 and TRBJ1-1; TRBD1 might be the D (5 bases). The CDR3 has 15 residues. Germline V gene sequence: CDR1 KGHSH, CDR2 LQKENI. The chain's CDR3 is CASSPSGAGSTDAFF. The DNA of the CDR3 is TGTGCCAGCTCACCTTCCGGGGCAGGGAGCACTGACGCTTTCTTT.

This clonotype was recorded a few times. This rearrangement joins TRBV7-9 to TRBJ2-5; 7 bases match TRBD2. This CDR3 has 15 residues. Trimming took 4 bases from V and 4 from J; bases not matched to a gene: 9. Germline values: CDR1 SEHNR, CDR2 FQNEAQ (reference sequence). The DNA of the CDR3 is TGTGCCAGCAGCTCGGGTAGCGGGTCTCTAGAGACCCAGTACTTC. Protein: CASSSGSGSLETQYF.

This clonotype was observed at least ten times. This rearrangement joins TRBV3-1 to TRBJ1-1; no firm D call. Germline CDR1 and CDR2: LGHDT and YNNKEL (reference sequence). The V end was cut by 2 bases, the J end by 4 bases, with 8 bases between. The CDR3 consists of 13 residues. DNA for the CDR3: TGTGCCAGCAGCCAAATCGCGAGCACTGAAGCTTTCTTT. It yields the protein CASSQIASTEAFF.